This T cell receptor beta chain was observed in a study of T cell responses to AZD1222 COVID-19 vaccine. Per the germline V gene, CDR1 is GTSNPN and CDR2 is SVGIG (reference sequence). V was shortened by 0 bases and J by 6 bases, with 4 bases between the two germline ends. The CDR3 contains 11 residues. Overall study findings and caveats: AZD1222 recipients seropositive at baseline numbered only six or seven. Spike-spanning, vaccine-associated CD4 TCRs were dominant at 160-218 and 743-854. Among the donors, most were white British and more were female, and clonal diversity was possibly underestimated. Nearly half of spike-specific TCRs reportedly target unmutated variant regions.

Remarks on this clone: What it recognizes is unknown.

Clones were read by immunoSEQ multiplex PCR, and TCRdb kept only the in-frame ones, dropping some. The data hold about 150,000 clones, with 87% observed a single time. The genes are TRBV30 and TRBJ2-3; D gene ambiguous. The clonotype originates from an adult who received the AZD1222 COVID-19 vaccine. The input for sequencing was peripheral blood, taken 28 days after the second AZD1222 dose. The CDR3 DNA follows: TGTGCCTGGAGTGTACAGGATACGCAGTATTTT. Translation gives CAWSVQDTQYF.